These T cell receptor beta chains were read from a single sample in a study of kidney transplant recipient with SARS-CoV-2 infection. TCRdb recomputed calls from the reads with MiXCR, one row per CDR3 protein. The sample comprises under 250,000 distinct CDR3 sequences, 29% of which are singletons, and more than 6.5% rests with the top ten. Here the sequenced sample was a blood sample, taken at baseline and on day 111 from a kidney transplant recipient. The receptors originated from a male patient between 25 and 39 years old who had COVID-19 and was a kidney transplant recipient. Part of the T cells may come from the graft donor. The CDR3 runs from the conserved cysteine through the conserved F or W.

>TRBJ2-7|12|TRBV30
CAWSVHLYEQYF
>TRBJ2-3|13|TRBV30
CAWSVREPDTQYF
>TRBJ1-2|17|TRBV23-1
CASSFNTLRRKTYGYTF
>TRBJ2-2|12|TRBV20-1
CSVSANTGELFF
>TRBJ2-5|17|TRBV6-5
CASGPRGTSGYQETQYF
>TRBJ1-2|16|TRBV9
CASNSLYSRKTYGYTF
>TRBJ2-7|14|TRBV6-5
CASRRTGGSYEQYF
>TRBJ1-2|15|TRBV20-1
CSAPGQGVPNYGYTF
>TRBJ2-2|15|TRBV10-1
CAGSGLAGGTEELFF
>TRBJ2-3|16|TRBV9
CASSTDEGVFADTQYF
>TRBJ2-6|15|TRBV7-2
CASSLMQLGANVLTF
>TRBJ1-1|11|TRBV2
CASTIGPEAFF
>TRBJ1-2|14|TRBV20-1
CSALGQRGLYGYTF
>TRBJ1-2|16|TRBV5-6
CASPGINSRKTYGYTF
>TRBJ1-5|15|TRBV6-5
CATKQGLGSYQPQHF
>TRBJ1-2|17|TRBV6-5
CASSPYLECRKTYGYTF
>TRBJ1-5|14|TRBV19
CASSPPEFNQPQHF
>TRBJ2-5|17|TRBV6-5
CANSYSIPRVAGETQYF
>TRBJ1-2|17|TRBV7-9
CASSIDPYHGKTYGYTF
>TRBJ1-5|18|TRBV6-2/TRBV6-3
CASRIATSTDRYNQPQHF
>TRBJ2-1|13|TRBV2
CASSARLESAQFF
>TRBJ1-2|15|TRBV7-9
CASSPGAVFNYGYTF
>TRBJ1-5|17|TRBV10-2
CASHPGPVFNSNQPQHF
>TRBJ2-2|14|TRBV19
CASLGTDRSGELFF
>TRBJ2-2|14|TRBV20-1
CSAIGGRGTGELFF
>TRBJ2-1|16|TRBV4-3
CASSQDLLAGYNEQFF
>TRBJ1-2|15|TRBV5-1
CASSLVVTGGDGYTF
>TRBJ2-2|17|TRBV7-6
CASSLVLAGGNTGELFF
>TRBJ2-5|15|TRBV11-3
CASSQKTSAVGTQYF
>TRBJ1-2|17|TRBV25-1
CASSPAPELGKTYGYTF
>TRBJ2-7|16|TRBV19
CASSIVTGVLIGEQYF
>TRBJ2-7|16|TRBV6-2/TRBV6-3
CASSPPIRTGTYEQYF
>TRBJ2-1|12|TRBV5-4
CASSLAQFEQFF
>TRBJ2-3|15|TRBV6-4
CASSDGAGSTDTQYF
>TRBJ2-2|13|TRBV10-1
CASGTTNTGELFF
>TRBJ2-3|15|TRBV20-1
CSASRGRAGADTQYF
>TRBJ1-2|16|TRBV5-7
CASNSNLAWKTYGYTF
>TRBJ1-2|17|TRBV7-9
CASSTMRYHGKTYGYTF
>TRBJ2-7|14|TRBV20-1
CSLETRDSTYEQYF
>TRBJ1-1|12|TRBV29-1
CSVDRSNTEAFF
>TRBJ2-3|13|TRBV20-1
CSSLGEGTDTQYF
>TRBJ2-1|14|TRBV7-3
CASSPGLAGEEQFF
>TRBJ2-7|16|TRBV9
CASSPPLGTVPYEQYF
>TRBJ1-1|15|TRBV6-5
CASSYSSQGGSEAFF